The T cell receptor beta chain under discussion was sequenced for a study of cytomegalovirus exposure and HLA in healthy donors. Turning to this clone: Its antigen is still unknown.

Donors sampled were nominally healthy, though unrecorded immune exposures were likely. Whole-study findings and limits: In an earlier analysis, productive rearrangement rates for most beta V segments clustered near 87% or 30%. Association of 17,000 or so TCR beta sequences with HLA alleles was found at 0.05 false discovery rate in a later analysis. Most likely, a cluster of highly shared sequence variants arose as a sequencing artifact.

Germline CDR1 is LNHDA and CDR2 is SQIVND (reference sequence). The V segment lost 6 bases and the J segment 5 bases; nucleotides outside the gene matches: 6. The CDR3 covers 15 residues. The PCR ran on 60 Vbeta and 13 Jbeta primers. Clones were read by immunoSEQ multiplex PCR, and TCRdb kept only the in-frame ones, dropping some. The sample lists about 130,000 clones, over 75% occurring once. The J gene is TRBJ1-4, the V gene TRBV19; 10 positions agree with TRBD1. This receptor was taken from a woman in her thirties or forties in good health and CMV-seropositive. Sequencing was performed on PBMCs. The CDR3 DNA reads TGTGCCAGTAGCAGAAGACAGGGGGCGAATGAAAAACTGTTTTTT. Its protein product is CASSRRQGANEKLFF.